Below, 25 T cell receptor beta chains from the same sample are listed, as sequenced in a study of post-analysis software for immune sequencing data. Tagging with unique molecular identifiers was a feature of the TCR beta cDNA libraries. MiXCR was run by TCRdb on the PCR reads, yielding one entry per CDR3 protein. The sample lists about 200,000 distinct CDR3 sequences; approximately 30% were seen once. Which antigens these TCRs recognize remains unknown. Findings and caveats of the study: A handful of TRBV segments appeared more often in patients than in controls, and TRBV5-6, TRBV5-1 and TRBV20-1 were among these.

The sample comprised blood. The receptors originated from a girl aged 2-17 years with multiple sclerosis.

This clonotype was detected a few times. One junction end disagrees with the germline gene, perhaps due to a read error. This chain joins TRBV29-1 and TRBJ2-1; D remains unclear. Germline V gene lookup returns CDR1 SQVTM and CDR2 ANQGSEA. CDR3 length: 13 residues. The CDR3 is CGVAWYNYNEQFF. In DNA, the CDR3 is TGCGGCGTTGCGTGGTATAACTACAATGAGCAGTTCTTC.

The V gene is TRBV28, the J gene TRBJ1-2; no reliable D call. Trimming left V 3 bases short and J 8 bases short, with 25 bases between. Looked up from germline, CDR1 is MDHEN and CDR2 is SYDVKM. CDR3 length: 17 amino acids. The chain's CDR3 is CASSFPLGSGATWGYTF. CDR3 nucleotide sequence: TGTGCCAGCAGTTTCCCCTTGGGCTCCGGAGCTACTTGGGGCTACACCTTC.

Ten or more counts support this clonotype. The rearrangement uses TRBV20-1 and TRBJ2-1; 8 bases match TRBD2. Germline lookup yields CDR1 DFQATT and CDR2 SNEGSKA (reference sequence). The CDR3 has 12 residues. V shed 5 bases and J 7 bases; nucleotides not matched to a gene: 4. DNA of the CDR3: TGCAGTGCTCGGGGCGGGAGGAATGAGCAGTTCTTC. Amino acid sequence: CSARGGRNEQFF.

Notes on this clonotype: Germline and junction disagree at one end, which may indicate a read error. V gene TRBV5-5 combines with J gene TRBJ2-7; maybe TRBD1 (6 bases). This CDR3 has 15 amino acids. Germline lookup yields CDR1 SGHKS and CDR2 YYEKEE (reference sequence). The CDR3 reads CAGSFTGSTPYEQYF. CDR3 sequence (DNA): TGTGCCGGCAGCTTTACAGGGTCTACTCCCTACGAGCAGTACTTC.

The chain joins TRBV10-3 to TRBJ2-7, with D perhaps TRBD2 (6 bases). The germline V gene encodes CDR1 ENHRY and CDR2 SYGVKD. With 0 bases removed from V and 1 base from J, the gap between germline ends came to 7 bases. This CDR3 region has 14 residues. The CDR3 protein is CAISESEGSYEQYF. The DNA of the CDR3 is TGTGCCATCAGTGAGTCGGAGGGATCCTACGAGCAGTACTTC.

This clonotype has more than one count but fewer than ten. The rearrangement links TRBV5-1 to TRBJ1-2; D is unclear. This CDR3 has 11 amino acids. Trimming cost V 4 bases and J 7 bases, with 8 bases left between them. Germline CDR1 reads SGHRS; CDR2 reads YFSETQ. In DNA, the CDR3 is TGCGCCAGCAGCCCGGACGGTGGCTACACCTTC. Translation: CASSPDGGYTF.

This clonotype has only a few counts. A read error may explain this, as a much larger clone is one base away. V is TRBV12-3 or TRBV12-4 and J is TRBJ2-3; D possibly corresponds to TRBD1 (6 bases). This CDR3 is built from 15 residues. V gave up 3 bases and J gave up 2 bases, with 12 bases separating them. The CDR3: CASSLRGSHTDTQYF. CDR3 in DNA: TGTGCCAGCAGTTTGAGGGGGTCTCACACAGATACGCAGTATTTT.

This clonotype was seen only a few times. The chain joins TRBV2 to TRBJ1-4, with 9 bases lining up with TRBD1. Germline CDR1 reads SNHLY; CDR2 reads FYNNEI. The CDR3 consists of 17 residues. V dropped 4 bases and J dropped 0; count of bases not matched to a gene: 6. The CDR3 region is CASSGSGQGTTNEKLFF. CDR3 DNA sequence: TGTGCCAGCAGTGGTTCGGGACAGGGCACAACTAATGAAAAACTGTTTTTT.

Worth noting for this clonotype: Since a much larger clone is just one base distant, this may be a read error. V usage is TRBV5-1 and J usage is TRBJ2-6; D remains ambiguous. Trimming removed 3 bases at V and 1 base at J, with 8 bases between. Germline V CDR1 and CDR2: SGHRS, YFSETQ. The CDR3 totals 15 residues. CDR3 sequence: CASSYDPSGANVLTF. The DNA of the CDR3 is TGCGCCAGCAGCTACGATCCTTCTGGGGCCAACGTCCTGACTTTC.

The chain joins TRBV11-2 to TRBJ2-3; the match to TRBD2 covers 11 bases. Germline V gene lookup returns CDR1 SGHAT and CDR2 FQNNGV. CDR3 length: 17 amino acids. The junction had 11 bases not matched to a gene; V was cut back by 5 bases and J by 4 bases. CDR3 loop: CASSPQRGLAGPDTQYF. The CDR3 nucleotides read TGTGCCAGCAGCCCCCAGCGAGGACTAGCGGGCCCAGATACGCAGTATTTT. Supplemented by reference TRBV11-2 and TRBJ2-3, the full variable domain reads EAGVAQSPRYKIIEKRQSVAFWCNPISGHATLYWYQQILGQGPKLLIQFQNNGVVDDSQLPKDRFSAERLKGVDSTLKIQPAKLEDSAVYLCASSPQRGLAGPDTQYFGPGTRLTVL.

With regard to this clonotype: A read error is possible here, since a much larger clone lies one base away. In DNA, the CDR3 is TGCAGCGCGGGACAGGGAAACCATGGCTACACCTTC. Translated, it gives CSAGQGNHGYTF. The V and J genes are TRBV29-1 and TRBJ1-2; 9 bases match TRBD1. CDR1 is SQVTM and CDR2 is ANQGSEA in the germline V gene. V dropped 7 bases and J dropped 6; count of bases not matched to a gene: 6. This CDR3 has 12 amino acids. Complete variable domain (other parts from reference TRBV29-1 and TRBJ1-2): SAVISQKPSRDICQRGTSLTIQCQVDSQVTMMFWYRQQPGQSLTLIATANQGSEATYESGFVIDKFPISRPNLTFSTLTVSNMSPEDSSIYLCSAGQGNHGYTFGSGTRLTVV.

There are many counts of this clonotype. The chain joins TRBV20-1 to TRBJ2-7; D possibly corresponds to TRBD2 (5 bases). Trimming shortened V by 5 bases and J by 9 bases, and 17 bases separated the two germline ends. This CDR3 region has 12 residues. Germline V CDR1 and CDR2: DFQATT, SNEGSKA (reference sequence). The CDR3 sequence is CSAVVHSGLQYF. The CDR3 DNA reads TGCAGTGCTGTCGTCCATTCGGGATTGCAGTACTTC.

The V gene is TRBV11-2, the J gene TRBJ1-1; the D gene is possibly TRBD1 (5 bases). Trimming shortened V by 4 bases and J by 3 bases, and 9 bases separated the two germline ends. CDR1 and CDR2 from the germline V gene are SGHAT and FQNNGV. The CDR3 has 13 amino acids. The CDR3 DNA reads TGTGCCAGCAGCTGGGGGGTGGACACTGAAGCTTTCTTT. This sequence encodes CASSWGVDTEAFF.

This clonotype was observed once. Its ends do not fully match the called genes, so a read error is possible. This sequence joins TRBV20-1 and TRBJ2-7, with a tentative D call TRBD2 (5 bases). Germline values: CDR1 DFQATT, CDR2 SNEGSKA (reference sequence). The CDR3 covers 13 residues. CDR3 sequence (DNA): TGCGGTGCTAGAGTTGGCGGGTCCTACGAGCAGTACTTC. It translates to CGARVGGSYEQYF.

J is TRBJ2-1 and V is TRBV7-3; weak D call: TRBD2 (6 bases). CDR3 size: 14 residues. The V end was cut by 5 bases, the J end by 10 bases, with 18 bases between. Germline V CDR1 and CDR2: SGHTA, FQGTGA. The CDR3 spells CASSRSTSLGEQFF. The CDR3 DNA reads as TGTGCCAGCAGCCGTTCGACTAGTTTAGGAGAGCAGTTCTTC.

Regarding this clonotype: This clone may be a read error of a much larger clone one base away. V and J are TRBV5-5 and TRBJ2-5; no reliable D call. V gave up 5 bases and J gave up 4 bases, with 18 bases separating them. Per the germline V gene, CDR1 is SGHKS and CDR2 is YYEKEE (reference sequence). This CDR3 comprises 15 residues. The CDR3 spells CASRLESTYGETQYF. CDR3 DNA: TGTGCCAGCAGGCTGGAGTCCACCTATGGAGAGACCCAGTACTTC.

About this clonotype: This may be a read error, as it is one base from a much larger clone. The chain recombines TRBV29-1 with TRBJ2-4; the D call may be TRBD1 or TRBD2 (5 bases each). The end of the DNA aligns better with TRBJ2-7, so the J call may be wrong. The CDR3 totals 14 residues. Germline V gene lookup returns CDR1 SQVTM and CDR2 ANQGSEA. The DNA for the CDR3 is TGCAGCGTTGACGCAGGGACCCTTTTCTACGAGCAGTACTTC. Translating gives CSVDAGTLFYEQYF.

This clonotype was picked up many times. The chain has TRBV6-5 and TRBJ2-1; TRBD1 matches at 8 bases. CDR1 and CDR2 from the germline V gene are MNHEY and SVGAGI. The trim removed 7 bases at V and 9 bases at J, leaving 14 bases unmatched. CDR3 length equals 15 residues. The CDR3 loop is CASNPTGTGGSEQFF. In nucleotides, the CDR3 is TGTGCCAGCAACCCCACCGGGACAGGAGGAAGTGAGCAGTTCTTC.

This clonotype was recorded at least ten times. CDR3 coding DNA: TGCAGCGTTGTAGCTCAAAGCTCCTACGAGCAGTACTTC. This sequence encodes CSVVAQSSYEQYF. The chain carries TRBV29-1 and TRBJ2-7; no reliable D call. Trimming removed 4 bases from V and 0 bases from J, with 10 bases in between. Germline CDR1 is SQVTM and CDR2 is ANQGSEA. The CDR3 extends over 13 amino acids.

Concerning this clonotype: This may be a read error: a much more frequent sequence differs by one nucleotide. Since the CDR3 does not end with the conserved phenylalanine or tryptophan, this likely comes from a read error. No DNA is shown, since the ends of the CDR3 on it are uncertain; the CDR3 is the one TCRdb lists. This chain joins TRBV10-3 and TRBJ1-2; the table's TRBD1 call for D was not verified on the DNA. Ends included, the CDR3 has 11 residues. The V gene's germline CDR1 is ENHRY and CDR2 SYGVKD. The CDR3 is CAIGGNYGYTC.

With regard to this clonotype: A much bigger clone sits one base away, suggesting this may be a read error. The V call is TRBV6-5, the J call TRBJ2-7, with 7 bases that match TRBD1. The germline CDR1 and CDR2 sequences are MNHEY and SVGAGI. This CDR3 contains 16 residues. This chain's CDR3 is CASGYSLGDRSYEQYF. CDR3 coding DNA: TGTGCCAGCGGTTACTCGTTGGGGGACAGATCCTACGAGCAGTACTTC.

V usage is TRBV5-6 and J usage is TRBJ2-7; no clear D gene. Germline V gene sequence: CDR1 SGHDT, CDR2 YYEEEE. Trimming took 0 bases from V and 1 from J, leaving 14 bases between them. The CDR3 loop spans 16 amino acids. The CDR3 is CASSLVGNTTSYEQYF. For the CDR3, the DNA is TGTGCCAGCAGCTTGGTGGGCAACACAACATCCTACGAGCAGTACTTC.

The chain is built from TRBV4-1 and TRBJ1-2; D is possibly TRBD1 (6 bases). This CDR3 is 13 amino acids long. With 0 bases removed from V and 8 bases from J, the gap between germline ends came to 10 bases. The germline CDR1 and CDR2 sequences are MGHRA and YSYEKL. This chain's CDR3 is CASSQDVGGGYTF. The CDR3 DNA reads TGCGCCAGCAGCCAAGATGTGGGGGGCGGCTACACCTTC.

As concerns this clonotype: This sequence may be a read error, since a much larger clone differs from it by one base. The chain has TRBV12-3 or TRBV12-4 and TRBJ1-2, with D unclear. This CDR3 is 14 amino acids long. V lost 0 bases, J lost 8 bases, and 13 bases lay in between. CDR3 bases: TGTGCCAGCAGTTTAGCAGCCGGGAGCCAGGGCTACACCTTC. Protein: CASSLAAGSQGYTF.

This clonotype was picked up many times. This chain connects TRBV12-3 or TRBV12-4 to TRBJ2-3; 14 bases line up with TRBD2. J lost 4 bases, V lost 7 bases, and 10 bases had no gene match. This CDR3 is built from 17 residues. The CDR3 nucleotides are TGTGCCAGCACCGTCACCCGGACTAGCGGGGGGTCAGATACGCAGTATTTT. It is translated as CASTVTRTSGGSDTQYF.